This T cell receptor (beta chain) was documented in a study of blood T cell repertoires in COVID-19. At the level of the study: Acute and convalescent COVID-19 samples came from the United States, Italy and Spain. The analysed material was cDNA or gDNA that came from T cells, B-cell-depleted T cells, or PBMCs.

Per the authors' pipeline: Amplification of reference gene primers provided the estimated nucleated cell counts. Generated by immunoSEQ multiplex PCR, the TCRdb table keeps only in-frame clones and is missing some. The DNA was the basis for D and trimming; V, J and clone size are from that table. The sample lists 60,000 to 75,000 clones; 65% to 85% were seen once. The CDR3 is made up of 16 amino acids. CDR1 is WSHSY and CDR2 is SAAADI in the germline V gene. V gave up 0 bases and J gave up 5 bases; unmatched junction bases: 5. The sequencing sample was made of peripheral blood. The TCR was taken from a human donor in a cohort sampled during active COVID-19. V is TRBV10-2 and J is TRBJ2-1; 9 nucleotides line up with TRBD1. CDR3 DNA sequence: TGCGCCAGCAGTGAGTCCCGACAGGGGGTAAACAATGAGCAGTTCTTC. Translating gives CASSESRQGVNNEQFF.